These 27 T cell receptor beta chains share one sample of origin, sequenced in a study of T cells after yellow fever vaccination. One entry per CDR3 protein, called by TCRdb with MiXCR from the 5' RACE reads. Of roughly 400,000 distinct CDR3 sequences listed, over 15% are singletons. The material was PBMCs, obtained before the yellow fever booster vaccination. The receptor source for this set is a man younger than 35 who received the YFV17D yellow fever vaccine.

The chain links TRBV7-9 to TRBJ1-2; 12 bases line up with TRBD1. The CDR3 contains 15 residues. After removal of 3 bases from V and 4 bases from J, the junction contained 3 bases not matched to a gene. Germline-derived CDR1 and CDR2 are SEHNR and FQNEAQ (reference sequence). In DNA, the CDR3 is TGTGCCAGCAGCTTGGGACAGGGGGCTCCCTATGGCTACACCTTC. Amino acid sequence: CASSLGQGAPYGYTF. Based on the CDR3 plus reference TRBV7-9 and TRBJ1-2, the full variable domain is DTGVSQNPRHKITKRGQNVTFRCDPISEHNRLYWYRQTLGQGPEFLTYFQNEAQLEKSRLLSDRFSAERPKGSFSTLEIQRTEQGDSAMYLCASSLGQGAPYGYTFGSGTRLTVV.

This clonotype turned up a few times. The V gene is TRBV20-1, the J gene TRBJ1-5; 9 nucleotides match TRBD1. There are 16 residues in the CDR3. The V and J ends lost 6 bases and 9 bases, in that order; junction bases with no gene match: 18. The germline gives CDR1 DFQATT, CDR2 SNEGSKA (reference sequence). CDR3 residues: CSARIPGQGEYSPQHF. The CDR3, as DNA: TGCAGTGCCCGGATCCCGGGACAGGGAGAGTACTCGCCCCAGCATTTT.

This chain uses TRBV20-1 with TRBJ2-3, with D hard to call. This CDR3 contains 15 residues. Deletions cut 4 bases from V and 2 bases from J, with 16 bases between. From germline, CDR1 is DFQATT and CDR2 SNEGSKA (reference sequence). Here the CDR3 DNA reads TGCAGTGCTAATCGCCCCCGGGCCGACACAGATACGCAGTATTTT. Its protein is CSANRPRADTDTQYF.

The chain couples TRBV7-3 to TRBJ2-1, with D unresolved. CDR3 length equals 13 residues. CDR1 SGHTA and CDR2 FQGTGA come from the germline V gene. Between the trimmed V and J ends, which lost 3 bases and 5 bases, there was a span of 8 bases. In DNA, the CDR3 is TGTGCCAGCAGCTTCTACCTGAACAATGAGCAGTTCTTC. It codes for CASSFYLNNEQFF. The full variable domain, in which reference TRBV7-3 and TRBJ2-1 provide the parts outside the CDR3, is GAGVSQTPSNKVTEKGKYVELRCDPISGHTALYWYRQSLGQGPEFLIYFQGTGAADDSGLPNDRFFAVRPEGSVSTLKIQRTERGDSAVYLCASSFYLNNEQFFGPGTRLTVL.

This clonotype has just a few counts. The rearrangement uses TRBV11-1 and TRBJ1-1; D is unresolved. V shed 8 bases and J shed 6 bases, with 16 bases lying between them. CDR3 length: 13 amino acids. Germline CDR1 SGHAT, CDR2 FQDESV (reference sequence). CDR3 loop: CASGGGVEAEAFF. In nucleotides, the CDR3 is TGTGCCAGCGGCGGCGGGGTCGAGGCTGAAGCTTTCTTT.

Note on this clonotype: A read error may produce the germline difference seen at one junction end. The chain combines TRBV6-4 with TRBJ1-1, with D perhaps matching TRBD1 (5 bases). Germline values: CDR1 MRHNA, CDR2 SNTAGT. The CDR3 is 12 residues long. The CDR3 sequence: CARSARGTEAFF. The CDR3 bases are TGTGCCCGCAGCGCGCGGGGGACTGAAGCTTTCTTT.

The chain couples TRBV7-9 to TRBJ1-2; D call uncertain. This CDR3 is built from 13 residues. Trimming stripped 0 bases from V and 5 bases from J, with 7 bases between. The germline gives CDR1 SEHNR, CDR2 FQNEAQ (reference sequence). For the CDR3, the DNA is TGTGCCAGCAGCTTAGCGGACCCGTATGGCTACACCTTC. The encoded protein is CASSLADPYGYTF.

In its sample, this clonotype was seen many times. The chain is built from TRBV5-1 and TRBJ2-3; D could derive from TRBD1 or TRBD2 (5 bases each). Germline V gene sequence: CDR1 SGHRS, CDR2 YFSETQ. V gave up 4 bases and J gave up 4 bases, with 16 bases separating them. CDR3 size: 15 residues. The CDR3 spells CASSRTPQEADTQYF. The CDR3 nucleotides are TGCGCCAGCAGCCGGACGCCACAGGAGGCAGATACGCAGTATTTT. The full variable domain, in which reference TRBV5-1 and TRBJ2-3 provide the parts outside the CDR3, is KAGVTQTPRYLIKTRGQQVTLSCSPISGHRSVSWYQQTPGQGLQFLFEYFSETQRNKGNFPGRFSGRQFSNSRSEMNVSTLELGDSALYLCASSRTPQEADTQYFGPGTRLTVL.

The V gene is TRBV4-1, the J gene TRBJ2-7; no definite D call. Looked up from germline, CDR1 is MGHRA and CDR2 is YSYEKL. The CDR3 spans 15 residues. V was clipped by 6 bases and J by 3 bases, with 18 bases between them. CDR3 sequence (DNA): TGCGCCAGCAGACCCTCCCAAGAGTTCAGCTACGAGCAGTACTTC. Its translation is CASRPSQEFSYEQYF.

The table lists this clonotype with a few counts. This sequence joins TRBV6-2 or TRBV6-3 and TRBJ2-7; TRBD1 aligns across 7 bases. The junction had 7 bases not matched to a gene; V was cut back by 4 bases and J by 1 base. Germline CDR1 MNHEY, CDR2 SVGEGT. The CDR3 is 15 amino acids. The CDR3 loop is CASSSWPGQSYEQYV. CDR3 DNA sequence: TGTGCCAGCAGTTCGTGGCCGGGACAGTCCTACGAGCAGTACGTC.

This chain connects TRBV4-3 to TRBJ2-1, with a possible D match to TRBD2 (5 bases). Trimming pared 0 bases from V and 0 bases from J, leaving 12 bases between. CDR3 length: 17 amino acids. The germline CDR1 and CDR2 sequences are LGHNA and YSLEER. This CDR3 reads CASSQERDYSSYNEQFF. The CDR3 DNA reads as TGCGCCAGCAGCCAAGAGAGGGATTACAGCTCCTACAATGAGCAGTTCTTC.

The chain employs TRBV5-1 and TRBJ1-2, with 7 bases aligning to TRBD1. CDR1 and CDR2 from the germline V gene are SGHRS and YFSETQ. The CDR3 consists of 16 residues. J gave up 0 bases and V 0 bases, and 5 bases lay outside the gene matches. CDR3 sequence (DNA): TGCGCCAGCAGCTTGGGGACAGGTACGGCTAACTATGGCTACACCTTC. Protein sequence: CASSLGTGTANYGYTF.

This clonotype was detected a few times. The CDR3 DNA follows: TGCGCCAGCAGCGTCACAGGGGGCGACGGGGAGCTGTTTTTT. This encodes CASSVTGGDGELFF. The rearrangement joins TRBV5-1 to TRBJ2-2; 9 positions match TRBD1. Germline V gene data show CDR1 as SGHRS and CDR2 as YFSETQ. This CDR3 is 14 amino acids long. V gave up 4 bases and J gave up 7 bases; unmatched junction bases: 5.

This rearrangement joins TRBV25-1 to TRBJ2-1, with D tentatively TRBD2 (6 bases). The V gene's germline CDR1 is MGHDK and CDR2 SYGVNS. This CDR3 is built from 11 residues. V was shortened by 7 bases and J by 8 bases, with 9 bases between the two germline ends. CDR3 nucleotide sequence: TGTGCCAGCAATGGAGGGGATGAGCAGTTCTTC. It yields the protein CASNGGDEQFF.

The V call is TRBV7-2, the J call TRBJ2-5; no clear D gene. This CDR3 is 14 amino acids long. Germline V gene data show CDR1 as SGHTA and CDR2 as FQGNSA. V dropped 1 base and J dropped 5 bases, with 11 bases sitting between them. CDR3 sequence: CASSLGANGETQYF. CDR3 in DNA: TGTGCCAGCAGCTTAGGGGCCAATGGTGAGACCCAGTACTTC.

The rearrangement joins TRBV5-1 to TRBJ2-1, with TRBD2 matching 8 bases. Germline V gives CDR1 SGHRS, CDR2 YFSETQ. The CDR3 contains 16 residues. The V segment lost 1 base and the J segment 7 bases; nucleotides outside the gene matches: 10. DNA of the CDR3: TGCGCCAGCAGCTTGTCGACCGGGGGGGCAGGAAATGAGCAGTTCTTC. Translated: CASSLSTGGAGNEQFF.

This clonotype was seen a few times. This chain connects TRBV4-1 to TRBJ1-5, with TRBD1 as a possible D gene (6 bases). The CDR3 runs to 14 residues. V dropped 3 bases and J dropped 2 bases, with 8 bases sitting between them. CDR1 is MGHRA, CDR2 YSYEKL, per germline. The CDR3, as DNA: TGCGCCAGCAGCCAGGGGGCCGGCAATCAGCCCCAGCATTTT. Residues: CASSQGAGNQPQHF.

This clonotype was detected only a few times. The rearrangement joins TRBV29-1 to TRBJ1-2; maybe TRBD1 (5 bases). The CDR3 length is 14 residues. The V gene's germline CDR1 is SQVTM and CDR2 ANQGSEA. Trimming stripped 0 bases from V and 6 bases from J, with 14 bases between. Written as DNA, the CDR3 is TGCAGCGTTGAAGATATGTGGACACACAATGGCTACACCTTC. Its translation is CSVEDMWTHNGYTF.

This clonotype appeared a few times. V gene TRBV5-5 combines with J gene TRBJ1-2; 8 positions match TRBD1. CDR3 length equals 16 residues. Trimming at V came to 0 bases and at J to 2 bases, leaving 6 bases not matched to a gene. Per the germline V gene, CDR1 is SGHKS and CDR2 is YYEKEE (reference sequence). CDR3: CASSLAPRDRNYGYTF. The CDR3 DNA is TGTGCCAGCAGCTTGGCCCCCCGGGACAGGAACTATGGCTACACCTTC.

This clonotype was recorded a few times. J is TRBJ1-1 and V is TRBV27; D might be TRBD1 (5 bases). Germline lookup yields CDR1 MNHEY and CDR2 SMNVEV (reference sequence). V was pared by 8 bases and J by 9 bases, with 19 bases between. The CDR3 is made up of 13 amino acids. The CDR3 is CASGPRFREQAFF. CDR3 in DNA: TGTGCCAGCGGACCTCGGTTCAGGGAACAAGCTTTCTTT.

This clonotype has more than one count but fewer than ten. V usage is TRBV4-1 and J usage is TRBJ2-1, with 8 bases that match TRBD1. This CDR3 is 16 amino acids long. Germline V CDR1 and CDR2: MGHRA, YSYEKL. V was clipped by 1 base and J by 6 bases; unmatched bases: 8. Here the CDR3 reads CASSQGSGGAFNEQFF. DNA for the CDR3: TGCGCCAGCAGCCAAGGATCAGGGGGCGCTTTCAATGAGCAGTTCTTC.

This clonotype was seen a handful of times. The CDR3, as DNA: TGTGCCAGCAGCACGGACTTACCGACAGGCTATGGCTACACCTTC. It codes for CASSTDLPTGYGYTF. The V gene is TRBV7-9, the J gene TRBJ1-2; TRBD1 might be the D (6 bases). V lost 5 bases to trimming and J lost 4 bases, with 17 bases between them. This CDR3 contains 15 residues. Germline V gene data show CDR1 as SEHNR and CDR2 as FQNEAQ (reference sequence).

The rearrangement links TRBV18 to TRBJ1-2; D is possibly TRBD1 (6 bases). V was cut by 2 bases and J by 8 bases, with 12 bases left in between. Per the germline V gene, CDR1 is KGHSH and CDR2 is LQKENI. The CDR3 is made up of 13 amino acids. The CDR3 reads CASSPGDTRGYTF. In DNA, the CDR3 is TGTGCCAGCTCACCAGGGGACACACGAGGCTACACCTTC.

This chain connects TRBV28 to TRBJ2-5, with D perhaps TRBD1 (5 bases). The length of the CDR3 is 12 residues. CDR1 and CDR2 (germline): MDHEN, SYDVKM. The ends were cut back, 7 bases at V and 5 bases at J, with 11 bases in the middle. CDR3 bases: TGTGCCAGCACGAGCAAGGGGGAGACCCAGTACTTC. Its protein product is CASTSKGETQYF.

The CDR3 sequence is CASSPGEGLYGYTF. For the CDR3, the DNA is TGTGCCAGCAGTCCAGGGGAGGGACTCTATGGCTACACCTTC. The V gene is TRBV12-3 or TRBV12-4, the J gene TRBJ1-2, with a possible D match to TRBD1 (6 bases). The V gene lost 5 bases and the J gene lost 4 bases, with 14 bases spanning the gap. The CDR3 has 14 amino acids.

This clonotype was seen only a few times. V gene TRBV28 combines with J gene TRBJ1-2, with 11 bases matching TRBD1. The germline V gene has CDR1 MDHEN and CDR2 SYDVKM. The CDR3 contains 15 residues. With 1 base clipped from V and 8 bases from J, the junction kept 6 bases outside the gene matches. This CDR3 reads CASSLFGQGAGGYTF. For the CDR3, the DNA is TGTGCCAGCAGTTTATTTGGACAGGGGGCAGGAGGCTACACCTTC.

The chain joins TRBV7-9 to TRBJ2-5, with D hard to call. The CDR3 length is 13 residues. CDR1 is SEHNR and CDR2 is FQNEAQ in the germline V gene (reference sequence). The ends were cut back, 6 bases at V and 1 base at J, with 9 bases in the middle. The CDR3 DNA sequence: TGTGCCAGCAGATCCGACGGCCAAGAGACCCAGTACTTC. Translated: CASRSDGQETQYF.